In this sample, the clone carrying this T cell receptor beta chain turned up once. The sample is drawn from a study of control samples from healthy donors and cancer patients. Sequenced by immunoSEQ multiplex PCR; TCRdb stores in-frame clones only, minus some. This repertoire shows over 120,000 clones, around 94% found once; its top ten account for around 14%. This TCR was recovered from a man aged 55 to 69 with colorectal cancer. The specimen was PBMCs.

For the CDR3, the DNA is TGTGCCAGCAGCTCTTCGCCGGGGGGGTACTACGAGCAGTACTTC. The encoded protein is CASSSSPGGYYEQYF. The chain couples TRBV11-2 to TRBJ2-7; 8 bases align to TRBD2. The length of the CDR3 is 15 residues. Germline V lookup: CDR1 SGHAT, CDR2 FQNNGV. V shed 4 bases and J 3 bases; nucleotides not matched to a gene: 8.